This T cell receptor (beta chain) emerged from a study of T cells in Graves' hyperthyroidism and ophthalmopathy. Study results and limitations: The majority of expanded thyroid clonotypes above 0.001 also appeared in blood.

The CDR3 is 15 residues long. The germline V and J ends were trimmed by 3 bases and 5 bases, with 14 bases remaining between them. Germline CDR1 reads SGHAT; CDR2 reads FQNNGV. TCR beta CDR3 sequences were amplified from RNA transcripts. With the HTBI primer set, the TCR CDR3 went through a first round of RT-PCR. TCRdb analysed the multiplex PCR reads with MiXCR anew, one entry per CDR3 protein. The sample lists 270,000 or so distinct CDR3 sequences, roughly 15% occurring once. For this clonotype: The antigen is unknown.

The blood sample predates any ophthalmopathy symptoms, coming from first hyperthyroidism diagnosis. The source of this sequence is a woman aged 45-59 years with Graves' hyperthyroidism that later progressed to Graves' ophthalmopathy. Material: blood. The chain carries TRBV11-2 and TRBJ2-1, with D perhaps assigned TRBD1 or TRBD2 (6 bases each). The CDR3 coding sequence is TGTGCCAGCAGCTTTAGGGGGGTTTTAGACAATGAGCAGTTCTTC. It encodes CASSFRGVLDNEQFF.